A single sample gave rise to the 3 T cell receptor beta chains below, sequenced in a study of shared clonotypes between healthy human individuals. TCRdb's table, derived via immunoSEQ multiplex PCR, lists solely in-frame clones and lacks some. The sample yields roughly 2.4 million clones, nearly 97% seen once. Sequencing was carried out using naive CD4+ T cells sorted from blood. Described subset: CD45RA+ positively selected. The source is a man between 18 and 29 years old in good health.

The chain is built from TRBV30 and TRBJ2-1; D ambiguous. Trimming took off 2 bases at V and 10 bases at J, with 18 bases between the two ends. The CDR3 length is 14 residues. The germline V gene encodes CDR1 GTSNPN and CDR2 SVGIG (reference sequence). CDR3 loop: CAWSPMPSTGEQFF. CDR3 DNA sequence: TGTGCCTGGAGTCCCATGCCCTCCACGGGCGAGCAGTTCTTC.

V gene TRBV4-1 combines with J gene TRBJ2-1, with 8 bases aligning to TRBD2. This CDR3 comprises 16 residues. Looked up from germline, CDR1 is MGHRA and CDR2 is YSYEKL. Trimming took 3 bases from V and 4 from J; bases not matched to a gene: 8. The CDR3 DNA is TGCGCCAGCAGCCAGCCCTTGGGCGGGGGGTACAATGAGCAGTTCTTC. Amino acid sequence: CASSQPLGGGYNEQFF.

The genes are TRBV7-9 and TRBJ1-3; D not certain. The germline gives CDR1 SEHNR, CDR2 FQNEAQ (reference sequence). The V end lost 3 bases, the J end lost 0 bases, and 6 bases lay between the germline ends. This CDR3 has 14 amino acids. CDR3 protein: CASSFLASGNTIYF. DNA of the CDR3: TGTGCCAGCAGCTTTCTGGCCTCTGGAAACACCATATATTTT. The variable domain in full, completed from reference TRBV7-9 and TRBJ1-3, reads DTGVSQNPRHKITKRGQNVTFRCDPISEHNRLYWYRQTLGQGPEFLTYFQNEAQLEKSRLLSDRFSAERPKGSFSTLEIQRTEQGDSAMYLCASSFLASGNTIYFGEGSWLTVV.